This T cell receptor (beta chain) was documented in a study of radiotherapy plus CTLA-4 blockade in lung cancer. General observations from the study: Best predicting response, reportedly, were early blood T cell clone dynamics, with interferon-beta. The study found tumor-derived TCR clones expanded in blood after radiotherapy plus ipilimumab.

As concerns this clone: Its antigen is not identified.

This table comes from immunoSEQ multiplex PCR, and its TCRdb copy is limited to in-frame clones, with some not included. The sample comprises 95,000 to 150,000 clones, around 90% of which are singletons, and 5.5% to 8.5% rests with the top ten. Participants had chemo-refractory metastatic non-small-cell lung cancer and were treated with focal radiation plus ipilimumab CTLA-4 blockade. Germline V gives CDR1 MNHNS, CDR2 SASEGT. CDR3 length equals 14 residues. The V and J ends lost 6 bases and 0 bases respectively, with 9 bases between them. The TCR sequence derives from a human donor with non-small cell lung cancer that progressed on radiotherapy plus ipilimumab. The material was peripheral blood, obtained from a patient treated with radiotherapy plus ipilimumab. The J gene is TRBJ1-5, the V gene TRBV6-1; D gene unclear. The CDR3 is CASRQSYSNQPQHF. In nucleotides, the CDR3 is TGTGCCAGCAGACAGTCCTATAGCAATCAGCCCCAGCATTTT.